This T cell receptor (beta chain) is drawn from a study of T-cell reconstitution after alpha-beta-depleted transplantation in children. This clonotype showed up just a few times. V was pared by 5 bases and J by 2 bases, with 9 bases between. The CDR3 contains 13 residues. Germline V gene sequence: CDR1 DFQATT, CDR2 SNEGSKA (reference sequence). Unique molecular identifiers were incorporated into the prepared TCRbeta library. TCRdb passed the PCR reads through MiXCR, listing each CDR3 protein once. Of approximately 400,000 distinct CDR3 sequences in the sample, roughly 10% were seen once. The rearrangement uses TRBV20-1 and TRBJ2-2; no reliable D call. Sequenced here: PBMCs from the stem cell graft donor, sampled from the stem cell graft. This sequence was found in a human donor who donated a stem cell graft to a child with acute myeloid leukemia. The CDR3 nucleotides read TGCAGTGCTCGATCTCCTAACACCGGGGAGCTGTTTTTT. Encoded protein: CSARSPNTGELFF.